This TCR beta chain is drawn from a study of radiation and T cells in renal cell carcinoma (dated by TCRdb to about 2020). Broadly, across the study: The samples were obtained from a clinical trial, where primary renal cell carcinomas were treated with 15 Gy stereotactic body radiation therapy and then removed by nephrectomy 4 weeks afterward. A total of some 55 samples underwent TCR beta sequencing, made up of some 26 tumors and roughly 27 peripheral blood samples. A total of 4,016,671 unique CDR3 nucleotide sequences, encoding 2.5 million to 3 million unique CDR3 amino acid sequences, were found across all 50 or so samples. Results and caveats for the whole study, not just this receptor: Changes in the blood repertoire were not tracked past 4 weeks after treatment. Effects of radiation dose or scheduling on the TCR repertoire could not be addressed with the single-armed trial design. In blood, the top tumor clonotypes increased from baseline to 2 weeks after radiation and then shrank by 4 weeks, which suggests a temporary expansion of tumor-resident clones. Because pretreatment tumor biopsies were not available, the baseline intratumoral presence of clonotypes could not be determined.

Regarding this clone: No antigen is known for it. Base qualities are missing; no much larger clone stands one base away.

What the time point label conveys for this sample: blood 2 weeks post-SBRT. The treatment or condition label on this specimen signifies: 15 Gy SBRT to primary tumor, nephrectomy 4 weeks later. To track tumor-enriched clonotypes, serial peripheral blood was sampled from radiation-treated patients at baseline and at 2 weeks and 4 weeks after SBRT. Renal cell carcinoma with clear cell pathology was present in all patients. Genomic DNA for TCR sequencing was prepared using the QIAamp DNA Blood Mini Kit (Qiagen). Only samples passing all quality control checks were included in the analyses. Reading from cysteine to phenylalanine, the CDR3 counts 14 amino acids. Solely the CDR3 DNA is kept, with 42 bases framed from the first base. Trimming takes 2 bases from V and 6 bases from J, and the germline ends sit 13 bases apart. In the germline V gene, CDR1 corresponds to LGHNA and CDR2 to YNFKEQ. The immunoSEQ kit was used, according to the manufacturer's recommendations, to generate TCR beta libraries from genomic DNA. To prepare the libraries, a first multiplex PCR with proprietary primers was run, followed by a second PCR that added unique barcodes, and a bead cleanup was done after each round. A positive control reaction and a negative control reaction, both provided in the kit, were run with every batch of samples. The final libraries underwent checking on an Agilent 4200 TapeStation D1000 ScreenTape, volumetric pooling, and quantification by qPCR. Sequencing was performed on an Illumina NextSeq500 using a MidOutput 150-cycle cartridge, with 156 Read1 cycles, 15 Index1 cycles, and the kit custom primers. The pooled library was loaded at about 1 pM with approximately 20% PhiX control spiked in. The authors processed their data as follows. The vendor-processed data were analyzed in R, and a clonotype was defined as all T cells that share the same CDR3 nucleotide sequence. In the clone abundance analyses, frequencies were normalized to the 10,000 most abundant clones in each sample. Before analysis, public T cell clones were removed, and these numbered fewer than six per sample on average. A difference in abundance of at least 32-fold between compartments was used to define tumor-enriched and baseline blood-enriched clonotypes. Clonotypes expanded or contracted between blood time points were identified with a beta-binomial differential abundance model. The Baroni-Urbani and Buser coefficient was used to measure tumor-blood repertoire similarity, and groups were compared with two-tailed Wilcoxon tests in R. Drawn from immuneACCESS, this table holds only the in-frame rearrangements with V and J called that TCRdb kept. Clones are partly lost; checked studies trace under half to an unresolved V gene and leave the rest unexplained. V and J calls and clone size are as listed in that table; D and trimming were resolved from the DNA. The sample data list about 130,000 clones, and 70% to 90% of these were observed just once. In total, the top ten clones hold around 2% of the sample.

Sequencing was performed on blood, taken from a patient whose treatment included radiotherapy and nephrectomy. The sequence was collected from a woman aged 60 to 75 with renal cell carcinoma. The chain couples TRBV4-2 to TRBJ1-1; TRBD1 might be the D gene, on 5 matching bases. The nucleotide sequence reads as follows: TGTGCCAGCAGCCAAAGATTTCGGGGGGCTGAAGCTTTCTTT. Translated, it gives CASSQRFRGAEAFF.